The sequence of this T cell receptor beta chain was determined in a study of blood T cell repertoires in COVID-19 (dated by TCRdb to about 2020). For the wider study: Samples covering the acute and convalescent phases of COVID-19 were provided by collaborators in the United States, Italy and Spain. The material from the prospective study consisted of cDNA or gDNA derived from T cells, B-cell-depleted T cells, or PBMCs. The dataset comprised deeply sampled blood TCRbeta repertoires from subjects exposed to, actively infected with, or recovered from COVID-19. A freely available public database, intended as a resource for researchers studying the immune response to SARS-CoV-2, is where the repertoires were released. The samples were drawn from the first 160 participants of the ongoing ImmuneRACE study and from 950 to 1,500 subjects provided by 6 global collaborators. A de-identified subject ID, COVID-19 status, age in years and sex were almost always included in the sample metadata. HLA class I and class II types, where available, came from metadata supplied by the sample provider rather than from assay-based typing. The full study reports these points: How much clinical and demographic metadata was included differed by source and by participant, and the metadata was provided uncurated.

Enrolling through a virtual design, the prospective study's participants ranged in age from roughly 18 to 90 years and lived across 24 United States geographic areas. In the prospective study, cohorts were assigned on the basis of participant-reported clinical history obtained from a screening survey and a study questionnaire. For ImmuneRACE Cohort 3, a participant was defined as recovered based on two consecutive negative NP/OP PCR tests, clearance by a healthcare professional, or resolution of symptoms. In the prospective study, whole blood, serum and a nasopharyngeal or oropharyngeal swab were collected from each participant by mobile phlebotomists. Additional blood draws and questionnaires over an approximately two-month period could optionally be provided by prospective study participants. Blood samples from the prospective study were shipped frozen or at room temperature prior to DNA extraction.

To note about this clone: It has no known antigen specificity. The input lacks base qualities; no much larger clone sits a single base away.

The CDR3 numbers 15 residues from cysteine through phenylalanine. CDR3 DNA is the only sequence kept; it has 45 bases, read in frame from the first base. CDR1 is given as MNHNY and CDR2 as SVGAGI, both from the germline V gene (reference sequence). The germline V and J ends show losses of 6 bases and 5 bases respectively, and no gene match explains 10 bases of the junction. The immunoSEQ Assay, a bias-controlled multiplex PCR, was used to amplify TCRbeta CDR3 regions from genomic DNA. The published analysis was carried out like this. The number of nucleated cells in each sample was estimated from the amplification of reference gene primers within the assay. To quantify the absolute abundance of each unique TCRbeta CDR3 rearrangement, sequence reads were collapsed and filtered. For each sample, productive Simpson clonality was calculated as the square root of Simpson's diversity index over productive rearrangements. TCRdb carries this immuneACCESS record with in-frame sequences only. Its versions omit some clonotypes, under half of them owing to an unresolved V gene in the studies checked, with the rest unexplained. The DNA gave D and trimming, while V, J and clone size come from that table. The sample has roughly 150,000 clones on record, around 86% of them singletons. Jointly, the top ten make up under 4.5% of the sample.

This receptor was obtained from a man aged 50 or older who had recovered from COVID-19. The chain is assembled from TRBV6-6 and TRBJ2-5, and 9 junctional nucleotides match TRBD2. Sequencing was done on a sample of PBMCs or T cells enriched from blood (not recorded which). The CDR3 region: CASRLIAGVYETQYF. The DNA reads TGTGCCAGCAGGTTGATAGCGGGAGTTTACGAGACCCAGTACTTC.